This T cell receptor (beta chain) stems from a study of chemoradiotherapy in HPV16-positive cancers. About the research overall: Candidate HPV-specific clones and shared TCR motifs came from two HPV16-positive patients.

Repertoires were sampled repeatedly during chemoradiotherapy. Here immunoSEQ multiplex PCR was the method, and the copy in TCRdb shows in-frame clones only, minus some. The table lists about 24,000 clones, about 90% of them singletons, with 4.5% in the top ten. Study findings and constraints: Non-HPV-specific T cells did not expand in tumors during treatment, whereas candidate HPV-specific clones and E7-related motifs did. Only a couple of HPV16-positive patients supplied the functional HPV-specificity definition.

This CDR3 has 15 residues. CDR1 is SGHNT and CDR2 is YENEEA in the germline V gene. V lost 3 bases and J lost 7, with 16 bases in between. This clone was observed a few times. Its target is not known. The sample holds other DNA sequences that translate to the same CDR3. The source material was blood, sampled from a patient who underwent chemoradiotherapy. The rearrangement joins TRBV11-3 to TRBJ1-5; a weak D match, TRBD1 (6 bases). The clonotype was recovered from a human donor with HPV-associated anogenital cancer. As DNA, the CDR3 is TGTGCCAGCAGCTTCATCCGGGGGGCTCAACAGCCCCAGCATTTT. It translates to CASSFIRGAQQPQHF.